Listed here is a single T cell receptor beta chain. Germline-derived CDR1 and CDR2 are MNHNS and SASEGT. The ends lost 5 bases at V and 0 bases at J; junction bases unmatched: 9. This CDR3 has 17 residues. TCRdb redid the calling of the PCR reads with MiXCR, one entry per CDR3 protein. Here the sample spans some 20,000 distinct CDR3 sequences, approximately 45% being singletons. This record belongs to a study of tumor-infiltrating lymphocytes in oesophageal squamous cell carcinoma. This TCR came from a female donor with esophageal squamous cell carcinoma. Sequenced input: normal esophageal tissue next to the tumor. The rearrangement joins TRBV6-1 to TRBJ2-1, with TRBD2 matching over 8 bases. The CDR3 sequence is CASSYREGFSSYNEQFF. CDR3 nucleotides: TGTGCCAGCAGTTATCGGGAGGGCTTCAGCTCCTACAATGAGCAGTTCTTC.